This T cell receptor beta chain was identified during a study of T cell responses to AZD1222 COVID-19 vaccine. The germline gives CDR1 KGHSH, CDR2 LQKENI. The germline V and J ends were trimmed by 3 bases and 8 bases, with 13 bases remaining between them. This CDR3 region has 13 residues. Whole-study results and caveats: Repertoires were sampled only after the peak T cell response. Females outnumbered males among donors, who were mostly white British; clonal diversity was possibly underestimated.

A note on this clone: No antigen is known for it.

The data were produced by immunoSEQ multiplex PCR, yet TCRdb's version contains in-frame clones alone and is incomplete. The sample holds about 120,000 clones, about nine tenths seen once. The chain employs TRBV18 and TRBJ1-1; the D is unclear. Specimen: peripheral blood, collected on day 0 of AZD1222 vaccination. The receptor was derived from an adult in good health. CDR3 nucleotide sequence: TGTGCCAGCTCACCCTGGGGAGAAGAAGAAGCTTTCTTT. This translates into CASSPWGEEEAFF.